The subject of this entry is one T cell receptor beta chain. Its cognate antigen is unknown. From germline, CDR1 is MNHEY and CDR2 SVGAGI. Trimming left V 2 bases short and J 6 bases short, with 8 bases between. The CDR3 consists of 13 residues. This entry comes from a study of shared clonotypes between healthy human individuals. Study results and caveats: Investigators collected only blood, and repertoires in tissues likely differ. Clonotype sharing levels among donors were expected to vary with sequencing depth.

Deep-level settings were used for running the assay. Repertoires were generated with immunoSEQ multiplex PCR, while TCRdb's copy carries only in-frame clones and drops some. The sample holds 2 million to 2.5 million clones; approximately 96% are singletons and the top ten take 0.1% to 0.15%. This TCR derives from a man younger than 35 in good health. The source material was naive CD4+ T cells sorted from blood. Described subset: CD45RA+ positively selected. The rearrangement uses TRBV6-5 and TRBJ2-1; no firm D call. For the CDR3, the DNA is TGTGCCAGCAGTTACCTCCTGTCCAATGAGCAGTTCTTC. This codes for CASSYLLSNEQFF.